The sequence of this TCR beta chain was determined in a study of blood T cell repertoires in COVID-19. The sample holds a few counts of this clone. Profiled with immunoSEQ multiplex PCR; TCRdb holds only in-frame clones, not every one. The profile shows 60,000 to 75,000 clones, approximately 86% of them singletons. The receptor comes from a woman aged 55-69 years with acute or convalescent COVID-19. Sample: peripheral blood.

The CDR3 region has the DNA TGTGCCAGCAGCTCCACGAGAATTAATGAAAAACTGTTTTTT. Protein product: CASSSTRINEKLFF. V usage is TRBV7-2 and J usage is TRBJ1-4; the D is unclear. The CDR3 length is 14 residues. V dropped 4 bases and J dropped 4 bases, with 10 bases sitting between them. Germline loops: CDR1 SGHTA, CDR2 FQGNSA.